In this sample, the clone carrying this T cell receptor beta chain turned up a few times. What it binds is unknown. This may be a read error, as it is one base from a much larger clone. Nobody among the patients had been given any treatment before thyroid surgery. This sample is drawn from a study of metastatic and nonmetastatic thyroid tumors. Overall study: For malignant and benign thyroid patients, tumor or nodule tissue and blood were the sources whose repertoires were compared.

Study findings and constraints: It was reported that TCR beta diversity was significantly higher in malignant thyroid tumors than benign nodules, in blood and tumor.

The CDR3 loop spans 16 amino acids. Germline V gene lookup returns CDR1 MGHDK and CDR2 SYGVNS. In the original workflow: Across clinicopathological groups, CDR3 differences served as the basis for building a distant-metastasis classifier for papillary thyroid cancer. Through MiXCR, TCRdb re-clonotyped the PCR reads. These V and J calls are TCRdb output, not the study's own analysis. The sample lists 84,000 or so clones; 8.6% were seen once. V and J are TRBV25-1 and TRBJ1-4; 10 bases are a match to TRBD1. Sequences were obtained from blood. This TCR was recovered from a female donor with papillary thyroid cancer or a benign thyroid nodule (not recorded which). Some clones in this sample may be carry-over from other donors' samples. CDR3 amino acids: CASIELGQGPNEKLFF. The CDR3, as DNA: TGTGCCAGCATTGAATTGGGACAGGGGCCTAATGAAAAACTGTTTTTT.